This T cell receptor beta chain is drawn from a study of Graves' ophthalmopathy and Graves' hyperthyroidism. With a duration under 3 months, ophthalmopathy in the donors showed moderate-to-severe activity, CAS ≥3 and NOSPECS ≥4. Exclusion criteria comprised other autoimmune diseases, uncontrolled infections, pregnancy or lactation in patients. Each diagnosis was determined on the basis of clinical symptoms, serum thyroxine, TRAb, thyroid ultrasound and orbital computed tomography. Study-wide points: Blood shared most expanded thyroid clonotypes above 0.001 frequency.

This clonotype was seen ten or more times. Its antigen is undetermined. Amplified TCR beta CDR3 regions were obtained using RNA transcripts as template. HTBI primers served in a first-round RT-PCR, which a second-round multiplex PCR followed. TCRdb re-called the multiplex PCR reads with MiXCR, one entry per CDR3 protein. There are around 170,000 distinct CDR3 sequences in the sample; less than 45% occur only once, and approximately 5.5% lies in the top ten. The TCR sequence derives from a woman aged 35 to 49 with Graves' ophthalmopathy. The sample was peripheral blood.

CDR3 loop: CASSQDLTGFTTSYEQYF. CDR3 DNA sequence: TGTGCCAGCAGCCAAGATCTTACAGGGTTTACCACCTCCTACGAGCAGTACTTC. This sequence joins TRBV4-2 and TRBJ2-7, with D possibly matching TRBD1 (6 bases). V shed 0 bases and J shed 0 bases, with 18 bases lying between them. The CDR3 contains 18 residues. Germline values: CDR1 LGHNA, CDR2 YNFKEQ.